Each of the 10 T cell receptor beta chains below was sequenced from the same sample in a study of cytomegalovirus exposure and HLA in healthy donors. TCRdb's copy holds only in-frame clones and misses some; the assay was immunoSEQ multiplex PCR. The sample lists about 270,000 clones; 70% to 90% were seen once. Sequenced input: PBMCs. These receptors were obtained from a young woman in good health and CMV-seronegative.

There are a few counts of this clone. An end of the junction differs from the germline gene, which may be a read error. DNA for the CDR3: TGTGCCAGCAGCTCCCGTTCCTTGTGGGCGTCATTT. Amino acid sequence: CASSSRSLWASF. This chain connects TRBV11-2 to TRBJ1-1; D ambiguous. This CDR3 is built from 12 residues. CDR1 is SGHAT, CDR2 FQNNGV, per germline.

The rearrangement links TRBV6-5 to TRBJ2-7; TRBD1 aligns across 7 bases. Trimming cost V 5 bases and J 2 bases; bases outside gene matches: 3. This CDR3 spans 13 amino acids. CDR1 is MNHEY and CDR2 is SVGAGI in the germline V gene. This chain's CDR3 is CASSRGQPYEQYF. CDR3 DNA sequence: TGTGCCAGCAGTCGGGGACAGCCCTACGAGCAGTACTTC.

This chain connects TRBV5-6 to TRBJ2-1; 13 bases map to TRBD2. Germline CDR1 is SGHDT and CDR2 is YYEEEE. This CDR3 region has 17 residues. With V trimmed by 3 bases and J by 1 base, 4 bases remained unmatched. The chain's CDR3 is CASSWGTSGMSYNEQFF. The CDR3 DNA sequence: TGTGCCAGCAGCTGGGGGACTAGCGGGATGTCCTACAATGAGCAGTTCTTC.

The chain links TRBV5-1 to TRBJ1-1; 8 nucleotides agree with TRBD1. Germline values: CDR1 SGHRS, CDR2 YFSETQ. The CDR3 extends over 14 amino acids. J gave up 1 base and V 5 bases, and 4 bases lay outside the gene matches. CDR3 residues: CASRVGQGNTEAFF. CDR3 sequence (DNA): TGCGCCAGCAGGGTCGGACAGGGGAACACTGAAGCTTTCTTT.

This clone showed up just a few times. The CDR3: CASSQQENTIYF. DNA for the CDR3: TGTGCCAGCAGTCAACAGGAAAACACCATATATTTT. This chain links TRBV25-1 with TRBJ1-3, with D possibly being TRBD1 (5 bases). The CDR3 loop spans 12 amino acids. Trimming shortened V by 5 bases and J by 6 bases, and 8 bases separated the two germline ends. Germline V CDR1 and CDR2: MGHDK, SYGVNS.

The chain links TRBV11-3 to TRBJ1-2; D not certain. Germline V gene lookup returns CDR1 SGHNT and CDR2 YENEEA. Trimming took 0 bases from V and 4 from J, leaving 12 bases between them. The CDR3 spans 15 residues. This chain's CDR3 is CASSLEGAGPYGYTF. The CDR3 region has the DNA TGTGCCAGCAGCTTAGAGGGAGCAGGTCCCTATGGCTACACCTTC.

This clone is a singleton in its sample. The V call is TRBV4-3, the J call TRBJ2-7; possibly TRBD1 for D (5 bases). The germline V gene encodes CDR1 LGHNA and CDR2 YSLEER. Trimming left V 1 base short and J 2 bases short, with 12 bases between. The length of the CDR3 is 15 residues. CDR3 region: CASSQGGGTTYEQYF. CDR3 DNA sequence: TGCGCCAGCAGCCAAGGGGGCGGCACCACCTACGAGCAGTACTTC.

The J gene is TRBJ2-7, the V gene TRBV25-1, with D perhaps TRBD1 (6 bases). Trimming cost V 4 bases and J 1 base, with 11 bases left between them. Looked up from germline, CDR1 is MGHDK and CDR2 is SYGVNS. The CDR3 has 14 residues. CDR3 residues: CASSGGTKSYEQYF. In DNA, the CDR3 is TGTGCCAGCAGTGGGGGGACAAAGTCCTACGAGCAGTACTTC.

The chain employs TRBV9 and TRBJ2-7, with no clear D. The germline CDR1 and CDR2 sequences are SGDLS and YYNGEE. V lost 6 bases and J 9 bases, leaving 13 bases between the germline ends. The CDR3 spans 11 residues. CDR3 sequence: CASIRSERQYF. The CDR3 DNA reads TGTGCCAGCATCCGTAGTGAACGGCAGTACTTC.

This chain uses TRBV19 with TRBJ2-4; D gene unclear. Trimming took 3 bases from V and 1 from J, leaving 16 bases between them. The CDR3 contains 17 residues. Germline CDR1 reads LNHDA; CDR2 reads SQIVND (reference sequence). CDR3: CASSILGSPAAKNIQYF. The CDR3 region has the DNA TGTGCCAGTAGTATCCTAGGCTCCCCGGCGGCCAAAAACATTCAGTACTTC.